The 28 T cell receptor beta chains below were found in one sample sequenced in a study of blood T cell repertoires in COVID-19. Produced via immunoSEQ multiplex PCR; TCRdb's table is partial and in-frame only. This repertoire shows 70,000 or so clones, around four fifths found once; its top ten account for about 15%. Sequenced: peripheral blood. The receptor set was obtained from a man aged 60 to 69 with COVID-19, enrolled during active disease.

The CDR3 loop is CASSFRVDTDTQYF. CDR3 bases: TGTGCCAGCAGCTTCCGGGTGGATACAGATACGCAGTATTTT. The V call is TRBV9, the J call TRBJ2-3; no definite D call. The CDR3 runs 14 residues. Between the trimmed V and J ends, which lost 4 bases and 3 bases, there was a span of 12 bases. The germline V gene encodes CDR1 SGDLS and CDR2 YYNGEE.

Here the CDR3 DNA reads TGTGCCAGCAGTTTAAGGGCGGGGAAGCAGTTCTTC. It codes for CASSLRAGKQFF. V is TRBV27 and J is TRBJ2-1, with a weak D call TRBD2 (6 bases). CDR1 and CDR2 from the germline V gene are MNHEY and SMNVEV (reference sequence). The CDR3 spans 12 residues. V shed 2 bases and J shed 11 bases, with 10 bases lying between them.

CDR3 region: CATSRDALAGVGEQFF. In DNA, the CDR3 is TGTGCCACCAGCAGAGACGCTCTAGCGGGAGTTGGTGAGCAGTTCTTC. The chain couples TRBV15 to TRBJ2-1; TRBD2 matches at 10 bases. The CDR3 is made up of 16 amino acids. CDR1 is LNHNV, CDR2 YYDKDF, per germline (reference sequence). V shed 0 bases, J shed 9 bases, and the junction held 8 bases outside the gene matches.

This chain links TRBV6-1 with TRBJ1-2, with D uncertain. V was clipped by 2 bases and J by 4 bases, with 14 bases between them. The CDR3 has 15 amino acids. CDR1 and CDR2 from the germline V gene are MNHNS and SASEGT. CDR3 sequence reads: CASSEFLGGFYGYTF. Here the CDR3 DNA reads TGTGCCAGCAGTGAATTTCTAGGAGGGTTCTATGGCTACACCTTC.

The V gene is TRBV5-5, the J gene TRBJ2-5, with TRBD1 matching over 9 bases. The CDR3 length is 15 residues. The trim removed 1 base at V and 7 bases at J, leaving 8 bases unmatched. Germline V CDR1 and CDR2: SGHKS, YYEKEE (reference sequence). CDR3 sequence (DNA): TGTGCCAGCAGCTTGTACGTGGGACAGGGAGGGACCCAGTACTTC. It encodes CASSLYVGQGGTQYF.

The chain recombines TRBV9 with TRBJ2-1; a weak D match, TRBD2 (7 bases). Germline V gene data show CDR1 as SGDLS and CDR2 as YYNGEE. The CDR3 consists of 14 residues. V was trimmed by 4 bases and J by 12 bases, leaving 20 bases between them. This CDR3 is CASSPRGEGESQFF. For the CDR3, the DNA is TGTGCCAGCAGCCCTAGGGGGGAGGGGGAGTCGCAGTTCTTC.

J is TRBJ2-1 and V is TRBV5-5; D perhaps matches TRBD1 (6 bases). Trimming stripped 1 base from V and 8 bases from J, with 16 bases between. The germline V gene has CDR1 SGHKS and CDR2 YYEKEE (reference sequence). The CDR3 sequence is 15 residues long. The CDR3 region is CASSLWQGSRDEQFF. The DNA for the CDR3 is TGTGCCAGCAGCTTGTGGCAGGGGTCTCGAGATGAGCAGTTCTTC.

V usage is TRBV4-2 and J usage is TRBJ1-3; 10 nucleotides match TRBD1. CDR3 size: 15 residues. The germline V gene encodes CDR1 LGHNA and CDR2 YNFKEQ. V lost 3 bases to trimming and J lost 12 bases; unmatched junction nucleotides: 11. CDR3 amino acids: CASSQDRGQGIIIYF. The CDR3, as DNA: TGTGCCAGCAGCCAGGATAGGGGACAGGGGATTATCATATATTTT.

V usage is TRBV30 and J usage is TRBJ2-3; D might be TRBD2 (7 bases). V was trimmed by 5 bases and J by 4 bases, leaving 16 bases between them. CDR1 and CDR2 (germline): GTSNPN, SVGIG (reference sequence). The CDR3 runs to 14 residues. CDR3 protein: CAWGTGGVADTQYF. The CDR3 bases are TGTGCCTGGGGAACGGGGGGCGTGGCAGATACGCAGTATTTT. Looking up the rest from reference TRBV30 and TRBJ2-3 gives the full variable domain: SQTIHQWPATLVQPVGSPLSLECTVEGTSNPNLYWYRQAAGRGLQLLFYSVGIGQISSEVPQNLSASRPQDRQFILSSKKLLLSDSGFYLCAWGTGGVADTQYFGPGTRLTVL.

The chain has TRBV3-1 (or the pseudogene TRBV3-2) and TRBJ1-5, with TRBD1 identical over 12 bases. V gave up 0 bases and J gave up 9 bases; unmatched junction bases: 9. The CDR3 runs to 17 residues. CDR1 is LGHDT, CDR2 YNNKEL, per germline (reference sequence). This CDR3 is CASSQDLGTGGGGPQHF. CDR3 bases: TGTGCCAGCAGCCAAGATCTGGGGACAGGGGGCGGGGGGCCCCAGCATTTT.

Only a few counts were recorded for this clone. V is TRBV3-1 (or the pseudogene TRBV3-2) and J is TRBJ1-5, with D perhaps matching TRBD1 (6 bases). CDR3 length: 15 amino acids. With 4 bases removed from V and 1 base from J, the gap between germline ends came to 11 bases. Germline V gives CDR1 LGHDT, CDR2 YNNKEL (reference sequence). CDR3 protein: CASSPTGQSNQPQHF. The CDR3, as DNA: TGTGCCAGCAGCCCGACAGGTCAAAGCAATCAGCCCCAGCATTTT.

This chain uses TRBV10-3 with TRBJ2-7, with a tentative D call TRBD1 (5 bases). V lost 0 bases, J lost 2 bases, and 14 bases lay in between. The CDR3 is 16 residues long. Germline loops: CDR1 ENHRY, CDR2 SYGVKD. The CDR3 DNA sequence: TGTGCCATCAGTGAGTCGACAAAAGGGGCCCCCTACGAGCAGTACTTC. Translated: CAISESTKGAPYEQYF.

The V call is TRBV5-6, the J call TRBJ2-7; no clear D gene. CDR3 length: 14 amino acids. Germline values: CDR1 SGHDT, CDR2 YYEEEE. V was cut by 0 bases and J by 4 bases, with 11 bases left in between. CDR3 protein: CASSLDLAGYEQYF. The CDR3 bases are TGTGCCAGCAGCTTGGACCTGGCTGGTTACGAGCAGTACTTC.

CDR3 DNA: TGTGCCAGCAGCTTGCGGGGGGGACAAGATACGCAGTATTTT. The encoded protein is CASSLRGGQDTQYF. The V and J genes are TRBV11-3 and TRBJ2-3; 9 nucleotides match TRBD2. With V trimmed by 3 bases and J by 5 bases, 3 bases remained unmatched. The CDR3 length is 14 residues. Per germline, CDR1 SGHNT and CDR2 YENEEA.

V and J are TRBV12-5 and TRBJ2-3; D remains unclear. The CDR3 runs 12 residues. The V end was cut by 5 bases, the J end by 4 bases, with 7 bases between. Germline loops: CDR1 LGHNT, CDR2 FRNRAP. The CDR3 spells CASGASSDTQYF. The CDR3 DNA follows: TGTGCTAGTGGTGCCAGTTCAGATACGCAGTATTTT.

This clone was recorded only once. Other DNA sequences in the sample encode the same CDR3. This chain connects TRBV6-5 to TRBJ2-1; weak D call: TRBD2 (5 bases). Trimming left V 5 bases short and J 4 bases short, with 12 bases between. CDR3 size: 14 residues. Per germline, CDR1 MNHEY and CDR2 SVGAGI. The CDR3 DNA reads TGTGCCAGCAGTCGAGGGCACGAGTACAATGAGCAGTTCTTC. Translated, it gives CASSRGHEYNEQFF.

Of note for this clone: Relative to the germline gene, one junction end is altered; a read error may explain this. The rearrangement joins TRBV18 to TRBJ2-7, with 9 bases matching TRBD2. The CDR3 runs 15 residues. Germline V gene data show CDR1 as KGHSH and CDR2 as LQKENI. As DNA, the CDR3 is TGTGCCAGCTCACCACCTAGCGGGAGTTCCTCCGAGCAGTACTTC. Its protein is CASSPPSGSSSEQYF.

The chain carries TRBV2 and TRBJ2-3; D unresolved. The germline CDR1 and CDR2 sequences are SNHLY and FYNNEI. The CDR3 runs 12 residues. The germline V and J ends were trimmed by 2 bases and 5 bases, with 5 bases remaining between them. DNA for the CDR3: TGTGCCAGCAGTGAACGAGGAGATACGCAGTATTTT. It codes for CASSERGDTQYF.

This sequence joins TRBV24-1 and TRBJ2-1; 10 nucleotides agree with TRBD1. V shed 3 bases and J 5 bases; nucleotides not matched to a gene: 12. The germline CDR1 and CDR2 sequences are KGHDR and SFDVKD. CDR3 size: 18 residues. The CDR3 DNA reads as TGTGCCACCAGTGATCCGATTGGACAGGGGGTCTCGAACAATGAGCAGTTCTTC. As protein: CATSDPIGQGVSNNEQFF.

J is TRBJ1-2 and V is TRBV10-3; 7 nucleotides agree with TRBD1. This CDR3 region has 13 residues. Germline CDR1 is ENHRY and CDR2 is SYGVKD. J lost 8 bases, V lost 2 bases, and 5 bases had no gene match. CDR3 coding DNA: TGTGCCATCAGTGAGGACAGGGTAAAAGGCTACACCTTC. Translated, it gives CAISEDRVKGYTF.

CDR3: CASSNRGYEQYF. The CDR3, as DNA: TGTGCCAGCAGTAACAGGGGGTACGAGCAGTACTTC. The chain combines TRBV6-5 with TRBJ2-7; 8 bases fit TRBD1. Germline loops: CDR1 MNHEY, CDR2 SVGAGI. With V trimmed by 5 bases and J by 4 bases, 1 base remained unmatched. The CDR3 contains 12 residues.

The chain carries TRBV4-1 and TRBJ2-3, with 9 bases identical to TRBD2. J gave up 2 bases and V 5 bases, and 5 bases lay outside the gene matches. Germline values: CDR1 MGHRA, CDR2 YSYEKL. CDR3 size: 15 residues. DNA of the CDR3: TGCGCCAGCAGCTATAGCGGGGGCTACACAGATACGCAGTATTTT. This gives the protein CASSYSGGYTDTQYF.

This chain uses TRBV5-1 with TRBJ2-2, with D unresolved. V shed 0 bases and J shed 1 base, with 7 bases lying between them. Germline V CDR1 and CDR2: SGHRS, YFSETQ. The CDR3 is made up of 15 amino acids. CDR3 coding DNA: TGCGCCAGCAGCTTGGGAGAGTGGAACACCGGGGAGCTGTTTTTT. Protein: CASSLGEWNTGELFF. Complete variable domain (other parts from reference TRBV5-1 and TRBJ2-2): KAGVTQTPRYLIKTRGQQVTLSCSPISGHRSVSWYQQTPGQGLQFLFEYFSETQRNKGNFPGRFSGRQFSNSRSEMNVSTLELGDSALYLCASSLGEWNTGELFFGEGSRLTVL.

V gene TRBV29-1 combines with J gene TRBJ1-1; 8 nucleotides align to TRBD1. CDR3 size: 14 residues. Looked up from germline, CDR1 is SQVTM and CDR2 is ANQGSEA. V lost 4 bases and J lost 0; bases outside the gene matches: 4. The CDR3 coding sequence is TGCAGCGTTGTCAGGGGACAGGTGAACACTGAAGCTTTCTTT. As protein: CSVVRGQVNTEAFF. Looking up the rest from reference TRBV29-1 and TRBJ1-1 gives the full variable domain: SAVISQKPSRDICQRGTSLTIQCQVDSQVTMMFWYRQQPGQSLTLIATANQGSEATYESGFVIDKFPISRPNLTFSTLTVSNMSPEDSSIYLCSVVRGQVNTEAFFGQGTRLTVV.

DNA for the CDR3: TGTGCCAGCAGTGTAGCCGGAAACAACTATGGCTACACCTTC. It is translated as CASSVAGNNYGYTF. The gene calls are TRBV6-4 and TRBJ1-2; D is undetermined. V lost 4 bases, J lost 2 bases, and 11 bases lay in between. CDR3 size: 14 residues. The germline V gene has CDR1 MRHNA and CDR2 SNTAGT.

The V gene is TRBV9, the J gene TRBJ2-1; D might be TRBD1 (7 bases). Germline V gene sequence: CDR1 SGDLS, CDR2 YYNGEE. The CDR3 runs 15 residues. V was trimmed by 0 bases and J by 3 bases, leaving 10 bases between them. This CDR3 is CASSVGGDSYNEQFF. The CDR3, as DNA: TGTGCCAGCAGCGTAGGGGGGGACAGCTACAATGAGCAGTTCTTC.

In its sample, this clone was seen many times. The chain employs TRBV5-4 and TRBJ2-3; 9 positions match TRBD2. Germline assignment: CDR1 SGHNT and CDR2 YYREEE (reference sequence). CDR3 size: 15 residues. J was trimmed by 6 bases and V by 4 bases; bases with no gene match: 9. DNA of the CDR3: TGTGCCAGCAGCCCCTCGGCGGGGGGGCAGGATACGCAGTATTTT. Its translation: CASSPSAGGQDTQYF.

The V gene is TRBV7-2, the J gene TRBJ2-7; a possible D gene is TRBD1 (5 bases). Trimming removed 5 bases at V and 6 bases at J, with 17 bases between. The CDR3 has 14 residues. CDR1 is SGHTA, CDR2 FQGNSA, per germline. The CDR3 sequence: CASSPQSQDGEQYF. In DNA form, the CDR3 reads TGTGCCAGCAGCCCCCAATCACAGGACGGCGAGCAGTACTTC.